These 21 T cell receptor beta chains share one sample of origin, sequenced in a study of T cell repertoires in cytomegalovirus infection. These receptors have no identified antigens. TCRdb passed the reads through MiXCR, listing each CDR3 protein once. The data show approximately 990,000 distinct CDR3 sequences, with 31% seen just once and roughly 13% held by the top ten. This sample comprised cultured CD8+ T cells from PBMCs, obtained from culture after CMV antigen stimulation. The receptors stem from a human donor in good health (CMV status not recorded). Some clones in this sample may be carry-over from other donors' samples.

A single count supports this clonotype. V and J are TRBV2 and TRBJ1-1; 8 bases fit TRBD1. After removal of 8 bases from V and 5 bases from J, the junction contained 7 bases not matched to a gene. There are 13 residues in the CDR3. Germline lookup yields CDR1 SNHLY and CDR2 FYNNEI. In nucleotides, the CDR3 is TGTGCCAGCCCAGGGGGCCTGGGTACTGAAGCTTTCTTT. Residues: CASPGGLGTEAFF.

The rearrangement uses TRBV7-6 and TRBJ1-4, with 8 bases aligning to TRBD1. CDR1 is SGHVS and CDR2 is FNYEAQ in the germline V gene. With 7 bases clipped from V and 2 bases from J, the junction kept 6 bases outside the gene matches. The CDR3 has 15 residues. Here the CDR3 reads CASTQGALTNEKLFF. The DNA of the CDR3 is TGTGCCAGCACCCAGGGGGCCTTGACTAATGAAAAACTGTTTTTT.

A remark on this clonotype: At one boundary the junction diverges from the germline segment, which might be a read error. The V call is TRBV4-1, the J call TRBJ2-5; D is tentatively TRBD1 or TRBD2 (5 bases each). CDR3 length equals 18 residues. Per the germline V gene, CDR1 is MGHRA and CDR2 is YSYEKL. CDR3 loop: CANSQDQGRGVNQETQYF. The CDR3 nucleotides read TGCGCCAACAGCCAAGATCAGGGACGAGGGGTCAACCAAGAGACCCAGTACTTC.

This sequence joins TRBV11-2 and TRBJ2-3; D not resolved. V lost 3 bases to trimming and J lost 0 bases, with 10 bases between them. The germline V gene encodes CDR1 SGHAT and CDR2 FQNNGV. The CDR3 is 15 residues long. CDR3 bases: TGTGCCAGCAGCTTTAGACGGTATAGCACAGATACGCAGTATTTT. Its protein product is CASSFRRYSTDTQYF.

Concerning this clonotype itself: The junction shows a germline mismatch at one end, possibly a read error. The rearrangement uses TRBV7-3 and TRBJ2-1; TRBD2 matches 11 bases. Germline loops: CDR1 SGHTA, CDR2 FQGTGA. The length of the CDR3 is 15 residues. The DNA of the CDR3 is TGTGCCAACAGCCCCGCTAGCGGGGGGTTCAATGAGCAGTTCTTC. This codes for CANSPASGGFNEQFF.

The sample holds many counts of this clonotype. DNA for the CDR3: TGCGCCAGCAGCCAGCGGGTTGTGGAAAAACTGTTTTTT. Amino acids: CASSQRVVEKLFF. The chain links TRBV4-1 to TRBJ1-4; no reliable D call. Germline V gives CDR1 MGHRA, CDR2 YSYEKL. The length of the CDR3 is 13 residues. With 3 bases removed from V and 8 bases from J, the gap between germline ends came to 10 bases.

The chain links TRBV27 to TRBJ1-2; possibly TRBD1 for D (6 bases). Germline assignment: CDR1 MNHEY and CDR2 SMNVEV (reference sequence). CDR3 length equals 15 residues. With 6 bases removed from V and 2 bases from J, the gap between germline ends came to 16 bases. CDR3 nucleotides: TGTGCCAGCAGATGGGGGCGCGATCGGAACTATGGCTACACCTTC. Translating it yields CASRWGRDRNYGYTF.

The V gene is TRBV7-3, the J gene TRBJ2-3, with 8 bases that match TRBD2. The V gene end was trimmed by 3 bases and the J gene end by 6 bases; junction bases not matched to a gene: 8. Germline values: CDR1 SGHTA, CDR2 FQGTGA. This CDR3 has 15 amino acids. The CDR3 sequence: CASSFNRGGSDTQYF. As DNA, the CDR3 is TGTGCCAGCAGCTTTAATCGGGGGGGCAGTGATACGCAGTATTTT.

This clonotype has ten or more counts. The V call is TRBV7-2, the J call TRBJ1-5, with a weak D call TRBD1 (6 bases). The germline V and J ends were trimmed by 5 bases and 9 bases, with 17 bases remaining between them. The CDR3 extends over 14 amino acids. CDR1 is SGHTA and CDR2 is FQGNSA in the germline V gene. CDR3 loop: CASSPMGGAGPQHF. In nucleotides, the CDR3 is TGTGCCAGCAGCCCAATGGGGGGGGCCGGGCCCCAGCATTTT.

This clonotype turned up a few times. The CDR3 sequence is CASSYLDGSPLHF. The CDR3 nucleotides read TGTGCCAGCAGTTACCTCGACGGTTCACCCCTCCACTTT. The chain recombines TRBV28 with TRBJ1-6, with D hard to call. CDR3 length equals 13 residues. From germline, CDR1 is MDHEN and CDR2 SYDVKM. V gave up 4 bases and J gave up 9 bases, with 10 bases separating them.

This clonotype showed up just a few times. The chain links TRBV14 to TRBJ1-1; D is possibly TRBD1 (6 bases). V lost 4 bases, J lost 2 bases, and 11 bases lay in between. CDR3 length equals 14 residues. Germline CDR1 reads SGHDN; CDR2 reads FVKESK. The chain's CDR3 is CASSRDTANTEAFF. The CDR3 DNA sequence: TGTGCCAGCAGCCGGGACACCGCTAACACTGAAGCTTTCTTT.

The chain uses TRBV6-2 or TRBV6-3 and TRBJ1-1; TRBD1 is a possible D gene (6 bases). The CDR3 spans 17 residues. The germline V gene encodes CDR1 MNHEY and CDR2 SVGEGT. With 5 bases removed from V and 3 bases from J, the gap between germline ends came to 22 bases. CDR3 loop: CASSRIPQGLDDTEAFF. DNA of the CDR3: TGTGCCAGCAGTCGGATACCACAGGGTCTTGATGACACTGAAGCTTTCTTT.

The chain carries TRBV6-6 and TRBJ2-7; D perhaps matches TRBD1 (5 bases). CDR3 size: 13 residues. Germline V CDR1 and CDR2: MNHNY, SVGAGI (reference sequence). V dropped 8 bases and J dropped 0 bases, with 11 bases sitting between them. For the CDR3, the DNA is TGTGCCAGCGGGGCACGGAGCTCCTACGAGCAGTACGTC. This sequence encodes CASGARSSYEQYV.

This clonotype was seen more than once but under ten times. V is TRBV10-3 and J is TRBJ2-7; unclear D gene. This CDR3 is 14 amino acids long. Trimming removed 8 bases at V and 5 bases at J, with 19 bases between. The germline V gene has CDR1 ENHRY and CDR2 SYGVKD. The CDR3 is CAIESGTRPNEQYF. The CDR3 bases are TGTGCCATCGAGTCCGGTACCAGGCCCAACGAGCAGTACTTC.

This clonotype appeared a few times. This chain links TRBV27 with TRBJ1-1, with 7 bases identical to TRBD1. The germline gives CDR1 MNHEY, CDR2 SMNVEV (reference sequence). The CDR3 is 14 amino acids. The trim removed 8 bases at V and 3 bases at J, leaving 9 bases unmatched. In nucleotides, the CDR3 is TGTGCCAGCCGAGCACAGGGGTTTTACACTGAAGCTTTCTTT. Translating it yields CASRAQGFYTEAFF.

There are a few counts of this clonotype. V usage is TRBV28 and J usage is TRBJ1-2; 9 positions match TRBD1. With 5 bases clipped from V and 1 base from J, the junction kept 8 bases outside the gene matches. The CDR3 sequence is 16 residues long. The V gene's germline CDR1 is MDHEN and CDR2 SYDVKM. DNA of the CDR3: TGTGCCAGCAGTCCCACGACAGGGGGTAGTAACTATGGCTACACCTTC. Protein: CASSPTTGGSNYGYTF.

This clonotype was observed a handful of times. CDR3: CASTPGGFTGELFF. The CDR3 DNA reads as TGTGCCAGCACCCCGGGGGGGTTCACCGGGGAGCTGTTTTTT. This chain links TRBV5-4 with TRBJ2-2; 8 bases match TRBD2. Germline lookup yields CDR1 SGHNT and CDR2 YYREEE (reference sequence). The trim removed 6 bases at V and 4 bases at J, leaving 5 bases unmatched. The CDR3 has 14 residues.

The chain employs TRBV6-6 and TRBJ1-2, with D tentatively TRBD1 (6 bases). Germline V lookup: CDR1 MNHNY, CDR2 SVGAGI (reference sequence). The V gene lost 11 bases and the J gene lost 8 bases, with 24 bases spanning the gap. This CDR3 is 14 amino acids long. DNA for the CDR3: TGTGCCGCGATCAGGGGAGGCCCTGTGGGAGGCTACACCTTC. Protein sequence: CAAIRGGPVGGYTF.

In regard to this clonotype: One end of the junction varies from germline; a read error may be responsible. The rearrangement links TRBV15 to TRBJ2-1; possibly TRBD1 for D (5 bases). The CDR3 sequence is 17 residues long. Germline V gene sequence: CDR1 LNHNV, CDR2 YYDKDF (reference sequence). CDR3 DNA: TGTGCCACCAACAGAGATCCGCCAGGGAATCCCTACAATGAGCAGTTCTTC. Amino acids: CATNRDPPGNPYNEQFF.

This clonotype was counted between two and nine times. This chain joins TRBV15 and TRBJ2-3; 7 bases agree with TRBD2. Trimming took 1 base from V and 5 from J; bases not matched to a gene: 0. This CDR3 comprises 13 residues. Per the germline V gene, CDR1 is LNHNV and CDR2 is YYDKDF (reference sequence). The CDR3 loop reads CATSRGGGDTQYF. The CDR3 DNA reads TGTGCCACCAGCAGAGGGGGGGGAGATACGCAGTATTTT.

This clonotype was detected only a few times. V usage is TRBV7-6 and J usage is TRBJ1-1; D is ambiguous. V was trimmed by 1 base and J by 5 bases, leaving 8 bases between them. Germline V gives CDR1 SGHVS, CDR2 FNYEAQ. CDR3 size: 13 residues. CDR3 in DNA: TGTGCCAGCAGCTTAGAGGGAGAGACTGAAGCTTTCTTT. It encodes CASSLEGETEAFF.